This T cell receptor (beta chain) was observed in a study of T cell repertoires in aging, cancer and after chemotherapy. Overall study context: Glioblastoma patients receiving temozolomide-based therapy gave paired samples before and after chemotherapy. Study conclusions and caveats: Age-matched healthy donors had significantly more diverse, less clonal blood TCR repertoires than untreated cancer patients.

Peripheral blood genomic DNA, not sorted cells or RNA, was the template. About this clonotype itself: Antigen unknown.

Rearranged V-D-J TRB sequences were amplified with a mixed TRB-A/B primer pool. TCRdb redid the calling of the multiplex PCR reads with MiXCR, one entry per CDR3 protein. The repertoire consists of 15,000 to 20,000 distinct CDR3 sequences, with roughly 37% occurring once and the leading ten covering over 15%. The specimen sequenced was blood. The sequence was collected from a human donor with a solid tumor.

DNA of the CDR3: TGTGCCAGCAGTGAAACAGCAGGGTTTATCTACGAGCAGTACTTC. Encoded protein: CASSETAGFIYEQYF. This chain uses TRBV6-1 with TRBJ2-7; D possibly corresponds to TRBD1 (5 bases). The CDR3 extends over 15 amino acids. V was shortened by 2 bases and J by 3 bases, with 14 bases between the two germline ends. CDR1 MNHNS and CDR2 SASEGT come from the germline V gene.